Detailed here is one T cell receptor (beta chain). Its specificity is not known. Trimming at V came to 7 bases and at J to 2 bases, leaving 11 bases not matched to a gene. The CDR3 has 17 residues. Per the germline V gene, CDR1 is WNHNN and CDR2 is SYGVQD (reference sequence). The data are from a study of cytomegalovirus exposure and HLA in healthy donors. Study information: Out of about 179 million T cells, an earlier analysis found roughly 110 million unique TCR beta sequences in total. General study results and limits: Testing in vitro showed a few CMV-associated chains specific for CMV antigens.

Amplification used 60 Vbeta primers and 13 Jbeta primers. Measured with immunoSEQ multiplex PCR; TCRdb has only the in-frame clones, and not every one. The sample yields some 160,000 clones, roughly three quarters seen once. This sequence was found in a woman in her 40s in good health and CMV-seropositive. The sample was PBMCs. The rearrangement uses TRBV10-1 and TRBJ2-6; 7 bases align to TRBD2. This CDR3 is CASIIRGGAAGANVLTF. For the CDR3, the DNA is TGCGCCAGCATTATAAGGGGAGGGGCCGCTGGGGCCAACGTCCTGACTTTC.